The sequence of this TCR beta chain was determined in a study of T cell responses to AZD1222 COVID-19 vaccine. Comment on this clone: Its target is unknown.

Assay: immunoSEQ multiplex PCR; the TCRdb copy retains only in-frame clones and omits some. Among some 200,000 clones listed, 88% were seen once. Study-wide findings and caveats: Spike-specific TCR breadth and depth went up after people got two AZD1222 doses. Repertoires were obtained only post-peak T cell response. Clonal diversity was possibly underestimated; the donors were predominantly white British and more often female.

Germline V lookup: CDR1 MNHEY, CDR2 SVGAGI. CDR3 length: 13 amino acids. Trimming at V came to 8 bases and at J to 4 bases, leaving 7 bases not matched to a gene. The chain employs TRBV6-5 and TRBJ1-2, with 7 positions matching TRBD1. Sample: peripheral blood, taken 28 days after the second AZD1222 dose. The clonotype comes from an adult who received the AZD1222 COVID-19 vaccine. The CDR3 region has the DNA TGTGCCAGCTCACCATACAGGGGCTATGGCTACACCTTC. Translated, it gives CASSPYRGYGYTF.